The entry below gives a single T cell receptor (beta chain) sequence along with its context. Its antigen remains unidentified. The sample comes from a study of CD8+CD57+ T cells in acquired aplastic anemia. Findings and caveats of the study: Significance was not reached for CD8+ Simpson's diversity between patients and controls.

Germline CDR1 is SGHTA and CDR2 is FQGNSA. This CDR3 spans 14 amino acids. The template used for profiling TCR beta VDJ and CDR3 was genomic DNA. One entry per CDR3 protein results from TCRdb running MiXCR on the reads. The sample shows about 160,000 distinct CDR3 sequences, around half of them seen only once. In patients chosen for sequencing, flow cytometry had shown CD8+CD57+ cell expansion. The TCR was taken from a human donor with aplastic anemia. The genes are TRBV7-2 and TRBJ2-1; D might be TRBD1 (5 bases). The end of the DNA aligns better with TRBJ2-7, so the J call may be wrong. The material sequenced was sorted CD4+, CD8+, or CD8+CD57+ T cells (not recorded which) from PBMCs. CDR3 coding DNA: TGTGCCAGCAGCTTAGACTCCAGGGTGACCGAGCAGTACTTC. This gives the protein CASSLDSRVTEQYF.